A selection of T cell receptor beta chains follows, all from one sample in a study of cytomegalovirus exposure and HLA in healthy donors. Clones were sequenced by immunoSEQ multiplex PCR, and TCRdb holds only the in-frame ones, with some missing. Of 150,000 to 200,000 clones in the sample, roughly 80% were seen once. Sequencing was done on a sample of PBMCs. These receptors came from a young woman in good health and CMV-seropositive. CDR3s include the opening cysteine and the closing phenylalanine or tryptophan.

CDR3 protein,V gene,J gene
CASSKDRGHNSPLHF,TRBV6-5,TRBJ1-6
CASSRSWGADTQYF,TRBV5-8,TRBJ2-3
CASSPSPDRVYEQYF,TRBV28,TRBJ2-7
CASINYGQEAFF,TRBV7-2,TRBJ1-1
CSARRTSGGNEQFF,TRBV29-1,TRBJ2-1
CASSSDRGGYTF,TRBV5-6,TRBJ1-2
CASSYPTGMNTEAFF,TRBV6-6,TRBJ1-1
CASSYSDRGYEQYF,TRBV6-5,TRBJ2-7
CSVAPSGEAFF,TRBV29-1,TRBJ1-1
CASSERAGGQPQHF,TRBV2,TRBJ1-5
CASSQQGQDYGYTF,TRBV23-1,TRBJ1-2
CASSPEQGNEQFF,TRBV5-6,TRBJ2-1
CASSQDRTGGLSNEKLFF,TRBV4-3,TRBJ1-4
CASIPLSGGSATGELFF,TRBV27,TRBJ2-2